The 16 T cell receptor beta chains below were found in one sample sequenced in a study of shared clonotypes between healthy human individuals. The naive CD8 subset, CD45RO-negative cells positively selected for CCR7, excluded terminally differentiated effector memory CD45RA+ cells. Assay: immunoSEQ multiplex PCR; the TCRdb copy retains only in-frame clones and omits some. The table includes some 2,100,000 clones, just over 90% detected once. Sequenced input: naive CD8+ T cells from PBMCs. The receptors were sampled from a man younger than 35 in good health. Some clones in this sample may be carry-over from other donors' samples.

V is TRBV6-6 and J is TRBJ2-1; D gene ambiguous. This CDR3 contains 12 residues. Trimming cost V 2 bases and J 9 bases, with 8 bases left between them. Per the germline V gene, CDR1 is MNHNY and CDR2 is SVGAGI (reference sequence). The DNA of the CDR3 is TGTGCCAGCAGTTACGGGTACCTTGAGCAGTTCTTC. Translating it yields CASSYGYLEQFF.

The chain links TRBV27 to TRBJ2-7; 8 positions match TRBD1. The CDR3 is 14 amino acids. The trim removed 6 bases at V and 0 bases at J, leaving 4 bases unmatched. CDR1 is MNHEY and CDR2 is SMNVEV in the germline V gene (reference sequence). CDR3 sequence reads: CASRDRGTSYEQYF. Here the CDR3 DNA reads TGTGCCAGCAGAGACAGGGGTACCTCCTACGAGCAGTACTTC.

In this sample, this clone turned up once. This chain connects TRBV27 to TRBJ1-1; D gene ambiguous. V was clipped by 7 bases and J by 1 base, with 10 bases between them. Germline-derived CDR1 and CDR2 are MNHEY and SMNVEV (reference sequence). The CDR3 extends over 13 amino acids. The CDR3 region is CASMRLGNTEAFF. As DNA, the CDR3 is TGTGCCAGCATGAGGTTAGGGAACACTGAAGCTTTCTTT.

The J gene is TRBJ2-7, the V gene TRBV7-9, with TRBD1 matching over 8 bases. J gave up 1 base and V 5 bases, and 4 bases lay outside the gene matches. From germline, CDR1 is SEHNR and CDR2 FQNEAQ (reference sequence). This CDR3 contains 14 residues. Here the CDR3 reads CASSRQGSSYEQYF. CDR3 in DNA: TGTGCCAGCAGCCGACAGGGGTCTTCCTACGAGCAGTACTTC.

The DNA of the CDR3 is TGTGCCAGCAGCACCCAAGGGGATACGCAGTATTTT. It translates to CASSTQGDTQYF. The rearrangement uses TRBV9 and TRBJ2-3, with no clear D. The ends were cut back, 4 bases at V and 6 bases at J, with 9 bases in the middle. This CDR3 has 12 amino acids. CDR1 SGDLS and CDR2 YYNGEE come from the germline V gene.

The CDR3 nucleotides are TGTGCCAGCAGCTCTGGACAGGGGACTGAGCAGTTCTTC. Protein: CASSSGQGTEQFF. The chain recombines TRBV11-3 with TRBJ2-1; 9 nucleotides line up with TRBD1. The CDR3 has 13 residues. The V segment lost 4 bases and the J segment 9 bases; nucleotides outside the gene matches: 4. CDR1 SGHNT and CDR2 YENEEA come from the germline V gene. Supplemented by reference TRBV11-3 and TRBJ2-1, the full variable domain reads EAGVVQSPRYKIIEKKQPVAFWCNPISGHNTLYWYLQNLGQGPELLIRYENEEAVDDSQLPKDRFSAERLKGVDSTLKIQPAELGDSAVYLCASSSGQGTEQFFGPGTRLTVL.

The chain couples TRBV28 to TRBJ2-5; possible D gene TRBD2, 7 bases. Judging by the DNA end, TRBJ2-7 fits better; the J call may be wrong. The CDR3 has 14 residues. Germline CDR1 and CDR2: MDHEN and SYDVKM. CDR3 protein: CASSLVGGAYEQYF. The CDR3 DNA follows: TGTGCCAGCAGTTTAGTGGGGGGGGCGTACGAGCAGTACTTC.

On this clone itself: Other DNA sequences in the sample encode the same CDR3. This chain connects TRBV7-9 to TRBJ2-7, with D maybe TRBD2 (6 bases). CDR3 length equals 13 residues. From germline, CDR1 is SEHNR and CDR2 FQNEAQ (reference sequence). The V and J ends lost 5 bases and 2 bases respectively, with 10 bases between them. CDR3 residues: CASSPPGAYEQYF. The CDR3 region has the DNA TGTGCCAGCAGCCCCCCGGGGGCCTACGAGCAGTACTTC.

The rearrangement uses TRBV6-5 and TRBJ2-1; D is ambiguous. Trimming stripped 4 bases from V and 9 bases from J, with 13 bases between. Germline CDR1 is MNHEY and CDR2 is SVGAGI. The CDR3 sequence is 13 residues long. The CDR3 here is CASSSLAPVEQFF. The CDR3 bases are TGTGCCAGCAGTTCTTTAGCCCCCGTTGAGCAGTTCTTC.

V usage is TRBV7-6 and J usage is TRBJ2-7; 10 nucleotides align to TRBD2. The CDR3 extends over 15 amino acids. Germline V lookup: CDR1 SGHVS, CDR2 FNYEAQ. Germline trimming cut 1 base from V and 2 bases from J; bases unmatched to any gene: 2. CDR3 coding DNA: TGTGCCAGCAGCTTAGAAAGCGGGAGGGCCTACGAGCAGTACTTC. It encodes CASSLESGRAYEQYF.

The chain combines TRBV6-5 with TRBJ1-5; no clear D gene. The CDR3 has 14 residues. Germline loops: CDR1 MNHEY, CDR2 SVGAGI. V dropped 0 bases and J dropped 9 bases, with 12 bases sitting between them. In nucleotides, the CDR3 is TGTGCCAGCAGTTACTCTGTAGGGATCAGGCCCCAGCATTTT. Translating gives CASSYSVGIRPQHF.

The V call is TRBV7-9, the J call TRBJ2-1, with TRBD2 identical over 10 bases. Germline V gives CDR1 SEHNR, CDR2 FQNEAQ (reference sequence). CDR3 size: 14 residues. V shed 5 bases and J 7 bases; nucleotides not matched to a gene: 5. CDR3 nucleotide sequence: TGTGCCAGCAGCCAGGGAGCGGGGGGGAATGAGCAGTTCTTC. Encoded protein: CASSQGAGGNEQFF.

The V and J genes are TRBV5-1 and TRBJ2-7, with TRBD1 identical over 11 bases. V lost 1 base and J lost 5; bases outside the gene matches: 14. The germline V gene has CDR1 SGHRS and CDR2 YFSETQ. The CDR3 sequence is 18 residues long. The CDR3 sequence: CASSLFGQGASRWNEQYF. The CDR3 nucleotides are TGCGCCAGCAGCTTGTTTGGACAGGGGGCATCAAGGTGGAACGAGCAGTACTTC.

The V call is TRBV19, the J call TRBJ2-2, with 11 nucleotides matching TRBD2. The CDR3 spans 17 residues. V lost 5 bases and J lost 4; bases outside the gene matches: 9. Germline V CDR1 and CDR2: LNHDA, SQIVND (reference sequence). The CDR3 sequence: CASSPSLAGGVTGELFF. CDR3 sequence (DNA): TGTGCCAGTAGTCCATCTCTAGCGGGAGGCGTCACCGGGGAGCTGTTTTTT.

The chain is built from TRBV28 and TRBJ2-7; D is ambiguous. V dropped 3 bases and J dropped 6 bases, with 9 bases sitting between them. From germline, CDR1 is MDHEN and CDR2 SYDVKM. The CDR3 is made up of 12 amino acids. Written as DNA, the CDR3 is TGTGCCAGCAGTTTTCAGGCTCGCGAGCAGTACTTC. Translated: CASSFQAREQYF.

The chain combines TRBV7-3 with TRBJ1-1, with a possible D match to TRBD1 (6 bases). The V gene lost 2 bases and the J gene lost 6 bases, with 10 bases spanning the gap. Germline CDR1 and CDR2: SGHTA and FQGTGA. The length of the CDR3 is 13 residues. The CDR3 DNA reads TGTGCCAGCAGCTTATCGACAGGCGCTGAAGCTTTCTTT. Protein product: CASSLSTGAEAFF.